This paragraph covers one T cell receptor beta chain sequence. Its specificity is not known. This may arise from a read error, as a much more abundant clone is one base away. Trimming cost V 6 bases and J 5 bases; bases outside gene matches: 11. Germline V gene lookup returns CDR1 SGHTA and CDR2 FQGNSA. This CDR3 is 15 amino acids long. The data were taken from a study of T cell repertoires in cytomegalovirus infection. Looking at the study overall: TCR beta signatures that were public indicated CMV infection and matching HLA type. Study conclusions and caveats: Dominating the ex vivo response were TCR beta clonotypes that were CMV-specific and HLA-C-restricted.

TCRdb recomputed calls from the reads with MiXCR, one row per CDR3 protein. The sample carries about 400,000 distinct CDR3 sequences, roughly 34% recorded once. Specimen: cultured PBMCs, collected from culture after CMV antigen stimulation. This sequence joins TRBV7-2 and TRBJ2-3, with TRBD2 matching over 7 bases. This clonotype was sampled from a human donor in good health (CMV status not recorded). Some clones in this sample may be carry-over from other donors' samples. The CDR3 is CASRPGSGTGDTQYF. The CDR3 nucleotides read TGTGCCAGCAGACCGGGGAGCGGGACGGGAGATACGCAGTATTTT.